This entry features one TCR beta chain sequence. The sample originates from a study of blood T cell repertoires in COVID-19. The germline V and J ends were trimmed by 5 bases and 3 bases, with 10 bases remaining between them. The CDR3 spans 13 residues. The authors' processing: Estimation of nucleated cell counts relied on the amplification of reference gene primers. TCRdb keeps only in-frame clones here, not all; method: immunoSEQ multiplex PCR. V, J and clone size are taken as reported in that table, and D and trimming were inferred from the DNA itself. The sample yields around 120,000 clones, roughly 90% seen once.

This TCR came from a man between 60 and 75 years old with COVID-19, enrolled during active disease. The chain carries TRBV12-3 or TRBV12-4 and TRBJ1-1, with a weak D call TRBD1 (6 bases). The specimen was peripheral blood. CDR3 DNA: TGTGCCAGCAGTGGCACAGGGTACACTGAAGCTTTCTTT. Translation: CASSGTGYTEAFF.